Listed below are T cell receptor beta chains from one sample, sequenced in a study of human versus mouse CDR3 diversity and MHC coevolution. TCRdb keeps only in-frame clones here, not all; method: immunoSEQ multiplex PCR. In the table there are roughly 80,000 clones, around 92% of which are singletons. Sequencing input: naive CD4+ T cells from blood. These receptor sequences come from a person between 25 and 75 years old in good health. Both conserved end residues are part of each CDR3. D genes are given only for firm matches. Only some rows state a clone size, as once, few, many or a class for expanded clones.

d_call	v_call	clone_size	j_call	cdr3_aa	cdr3_nt
TRBD2	TRBV11-2	-	TRBJ2-5	CASSVAGGPETQYF	TGTGCCAGCAGCGTAGCGGGGGGGCCGGAGACCCAGTACTTC
-	TRBV10-3	-	TRBJ2-5	CASTSSQETQYF	TGTGCCAGTACTAGCTCCCAAGAGACCCAGTACTTC
-	TRBV5-1	-	TRBJ2-6	CASSGTPSSGANVLTF	TGCGCCAGCAGCGGGACACCTAGCTCTGGGGCCAACGTCCTGACTTTC
-	TRBV4-2	-	TRBJ2-1	CASSPLGQGQGSNEQFF	TGTGCCAGCAGCCCTCTGGGTCAGGGGCAGGGTAGTAATGAGCAGTTCTTC
-	TRBV27	-	TRBJ1-2	CASSFLAGGGYTF	TGTGCCAGCAGTTTTTTGGCTGGAGGTGGCTACACCTTC
-	TRBV29-1	-	TRBJ1-2	CSVEDPPGYTF	TGCAGCGTTGAAGATCCTCCTGGCTACACCTTC
-	TRBV29-1	-	TRBJ2-4	CSVDGGAELAKNIQYF	TGCAGCGTTGACGGTGGGGCAGAACTAGCCAAAAACATTCAGTACTTC
-	TRBV11-2	once	TRBJ1-1	CASSYPTGNTEAFF	TGTGCCAGCAGCTACCCGACGGGGAACACTGAAGCTTTCTTT
-	TRBV19	once	TRBJ1-6	CASSISGVNSPLHF	TGTGCCAGTAGTATATCGGGGGTTAATTCACCCCTCCACTTT
TRBD2	TRBV19	-	TRBJ2-2	CASKAGGEDTGELFF	TGTGCCAGTAAGGCGGGAGGAGAGGACACCGGGGAGCTGTTTTTT
-	TRBV21-1	-	TRBJ2-7	CARPFQGAHKRNEQYF	TGTGCCAGACCCTTTCAGGGGGCGCATAAAAGGAACGAGCAGTACTTC
TRBD1	TRBV5-1	-	TRBJ2-2	CASSWDSTNTGELFF	TGCGCCAGCAGCTGGGACAGCACGAACACCGGGGAGCTGTTTTTT
-	TRBV5-6	-	TRBJ1-1	CASSRDVNTEAFF	TGTGCCAGCAGCCGGGATGTTAACACTGAAGCTTTCTTT
-	TRBV10-3	-	TRBJ1-2	CAISESKTYGYTF	TGTGCCATCAGTGAGTCGAAGACTTATGGCTACACCTTC
TRBD2	TRBV30	-	TRBJ2-5	CAGVSGRYQETQYF	TGTGCCGGCGTGAGCGGGAGGTACCAAGAGACCCAGTACTTC
-	TRBV5-4	-	TRBJ2-6	CASSLTGGDVLTF	TGTGCCAGCAGCCTTACCGGAGGGGACGTCCTGACTTTC
TRBD1	TRBV10-3	-	TRBJ2-5	CAISDGDRGLKTQYF	TGTGCCATCAGTGATGGGGACAGGGGCTTGAAGACCCAGTACTTC
-	TRBV6-4	few	TRBJ1-1	CASSQTKNTEAFF	TGTGCCAGCAGCCAGACAAAGAACACTGAAGCTTTCTTT
-	TRBV18	-	TRBJ2-3	CASSPSHSPDTQYF	TGTGCCAGCTCACCAAGTCACAGTCCAGATACGCAGTATTTT
-	TRBV19	-	TRBJ2-7	CASSMGLPYEQYF	TGTGCCAGTAGTATGGGACTTCCCTACGAGCAGTACTTC
TRBD1	TRBV19	few	TRBJ2-7	CASSIGTGTYEQYF	TGTGCCAGTAGTATAGGGACAGGGACGTACGAGCAGTACTTC
-	TRBV19	-	TRBJ1-5	CASRDFYSNQPQHF	TGTGCCAGCCGGGACTTTTATAGCAATCAGCCCCAGCATTTT
TRBD2	TRBV28	-	TRBJ2-1	CASSLSGLAFNEQFF	TGTGCCAGCAGCCTCTCCGGACTAGCGTTTAATGAGCAGTTCTTC
TRBD1	TRBV19	-	TRBJ1-6	CASRLTGFSPLHF	TGTGCCAGTAGACTGACAGGGTTTTCACCCCTCCACTTT
TRBD1	TRBV6-1	-	TRBJ2-2	CASSSNRGGTGELFF	TGTGCCAGCAGTAGTAACAGGGGTGGAACCGGGGAGCTGTTTTTT
TRBD1	TRBV5-4	-	TRBJ2-7	CASSWKDRGTSYEQYF	TGTGCCAGCAGCTGGAAGGACAGGGGGACCTCCTACGAGCAGTACTTC
-	TRBV5-1	-	TRBJ1-5	CASRQNSNQPQHF	TGCGCCAGCAGACAGAATAGCAATCAGCCCCAGCATTTT
TRBD1	TRBV2	-	TRBJ1-1	CASSAAGGNSEAFF	TGTGCCAGCAGTGCCGCAGGGGGAAACTCTGAAGCTTTCTTT
TRBD1	TRBV5-4	once	TRBJ1-2	CASSLGQGDYGYTF	TGTGCCAGCAGCTTGGGCCAGGGGGACTATGGCTACACCTTC
-	TRBV28	-	TRBJ1-2	CASSPGEYGYTF	TGTGCCAGCAGTCCAGGGGAGTATGGCTACACCTTC
TRBD1	TRBV29-1	once	TRBJ1-1	CSVLKGANTEAFF	TGCAGCGTCCTTAAGGGGGCGAACACTGAAGCTTTCTTT
-	TRBV6-5	-	TRBJ1-4	CASSYRWQGNEKLFF	TGTGCCAGCAGTTATCGTTGGCAGGGTAATGAAAAACTGTTTTTT
TRBD1	TRBV27	few	TRBJ1-2	CASSPGGTGGRGYTF	TGTGCCAGCAGCCCTGGTGGCACAGGGGGCAGGGGCTACACCTTC
TRBD1	TRBV12-5	-	TRBJ1-1	CASGPNRGTEAFF	TGTGCTAGTGGTCCCAACAGGGGCACTGAAGCTTTCTTT
-	TRBV6-1	-	TRBJ2-7	CASSESQGWWNEQYF	TGTGCCAGCAGTGAAAGCCAGGGATGGTGGAACGAGCAGTACTTC
TRBD1	TRBV27	-	TRBJ1-3	CASRFNGQVHSGNTIYF	TGTGCCAGCCGTTTCAACGGACAGGTTCACTCTGGAAACACCATATATTTT
-	TRBV1	once	TRBJ2-7	CTSSQGGGSYEQYF	TGCACCAGCAGCCAAGGAGGCGGGTCCTACGAGCAGTACTTC
TRBD1	TRBV5-1	-	TRBJ1-2	CASSFGRRTGGNYGYTF	TGCGCCAGCAGCTTCGGTCGGAGGACAGGGGGTAACTATGGCTACACCTTC
TRBD2	TRBV28	-	TRBJ2-7	CASGERGGLRNEQYF	TGTGCCAGCGGGGAGCGGGGGGGCCTTCGGAACGAGCAGTACTTC
TRBD2	TRBV5-6	-	TRBJ2-6	CASRATSGLVGAGANVLTF	TGTGCCAGCAGGGCGACTAGCGGGTTAGTAGGGGCTGGGGCCAACGTCCTGACTTTC
TRBD2	TRBV7-3	-	TRBJ2-3	CASSVSGGTPDTQYF	TGTGCCAGCAGCGTTAGCGGGGGGACACCAGATACGCAGTATTTT
TRBD1	TRBV6-1	-	TRBJ1-4	CASSERDRLYEKLFF	TGTGCCAGCAGTGAACGGGACAGATTATATGAAAAACTGTTTTTT
-	TRBV27	once	TRBJ1-1	CASSLQRGSAAFF	TGTGCCAGCAGTTTACAGAGGGGGTCGGCAGCTTTCTTT
TRBD2	TRBV19	-	TRBJ2-1	CASRTSGIGNEQFF	TGTGCCAGTAGGACTAGCGGGATTGGCAATGAGCAGTTCTTC
-	TRBV7-9	-	TRBJ2-5	CASSFGSSGQETQYF	TGTGCCAGCAGCTTTGGGTCAAGCGGTCAAGAGACCCAGTACTTC